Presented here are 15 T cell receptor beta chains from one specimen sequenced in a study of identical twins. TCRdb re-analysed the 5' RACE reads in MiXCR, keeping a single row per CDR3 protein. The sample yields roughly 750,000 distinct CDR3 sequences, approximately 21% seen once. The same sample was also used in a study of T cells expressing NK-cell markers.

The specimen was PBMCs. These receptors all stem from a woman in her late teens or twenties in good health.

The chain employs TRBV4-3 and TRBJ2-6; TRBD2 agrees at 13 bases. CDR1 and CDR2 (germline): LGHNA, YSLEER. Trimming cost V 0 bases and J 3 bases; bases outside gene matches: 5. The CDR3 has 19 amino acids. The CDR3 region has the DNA TGCGCCAGCAGCCAAGAAGGGGGACTAGCGGGAATTGGGGCCAACGTCCTGACTTTC. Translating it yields CASSQEGGLAGIGANVLTF.

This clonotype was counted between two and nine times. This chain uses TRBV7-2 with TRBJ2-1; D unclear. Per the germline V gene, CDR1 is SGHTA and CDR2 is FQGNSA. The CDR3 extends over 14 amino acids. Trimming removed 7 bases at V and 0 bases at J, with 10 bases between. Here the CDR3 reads CASTLGTSYNEQFF. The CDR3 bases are TGTGCCAGCACCCTCGGTACCTCCTACAATGAGCAGTTCTTC.

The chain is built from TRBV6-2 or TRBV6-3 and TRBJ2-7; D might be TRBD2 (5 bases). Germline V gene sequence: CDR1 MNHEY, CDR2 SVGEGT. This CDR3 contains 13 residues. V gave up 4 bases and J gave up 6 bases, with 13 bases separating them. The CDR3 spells CASSWPGSGEQYF. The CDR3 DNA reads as TGTGCCAGCAGTTGGCCGGGATCGGGCGAGCAGTACTTC.

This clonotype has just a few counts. CDR3 in DNA: TGCAGTGCTAGAGATAAAGGGGGGCCGTCGGAGACCCAGTACTTC. Translating gives CSARDKGGPSETQYF. The chain has TRBV20-1 and TRBJ2-5; D possibly uses TRBD1 or TRBD2 (6 bases each). Germline V gives CDR1 DFQATT, CDR2 SNEGSKA (reference sequence). This CDR3 is 15 amino acids long. V was clipped by 0 bases and J by 5 bases, with 16 bases between them.

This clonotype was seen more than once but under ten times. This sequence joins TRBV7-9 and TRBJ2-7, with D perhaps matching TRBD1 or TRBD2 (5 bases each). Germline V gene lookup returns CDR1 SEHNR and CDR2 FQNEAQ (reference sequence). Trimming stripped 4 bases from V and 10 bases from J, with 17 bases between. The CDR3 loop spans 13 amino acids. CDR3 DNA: TGTGCCAGCAGCTCCCGAGGGGATGTAGAACAGTACTTC. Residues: CASSSRGDVEQYF.

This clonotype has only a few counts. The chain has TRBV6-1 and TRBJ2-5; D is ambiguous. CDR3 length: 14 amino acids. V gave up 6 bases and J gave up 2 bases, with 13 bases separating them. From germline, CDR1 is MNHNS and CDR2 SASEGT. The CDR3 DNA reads TGTGCCAGCAGGGGGTCTTCTAGGCAAGAGACCCAGTACTTC. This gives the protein CASRGSSRQETQYF.

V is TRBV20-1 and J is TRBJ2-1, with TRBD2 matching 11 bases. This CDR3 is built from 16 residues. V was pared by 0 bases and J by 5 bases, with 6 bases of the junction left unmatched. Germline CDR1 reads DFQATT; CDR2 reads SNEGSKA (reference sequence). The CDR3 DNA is TGCAGTGCTAGAGATCTGGGGACTAGCGGAAACAATGAGCAGTTCTTC. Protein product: CSARDLGTSGNNEQFF.

The CDR3 DNA sequence: TGCAGTGCTAGAAAGGGATACGAGGGCAATGAGCAGTTCTTC. Its protein product is CSARKGYEGNEQFF. The V gene is TRBV20-1, the J gene TRBJ2-1, with a tentative D call TRBD2 (5 bases). The CDR3 has 14 residues. CDR1 is DFQATT and CDR2 is SNEGSKA in the germline V gene (reference sequence). The V end was cut by 2 bases, the J end by 6 bases, with 14 bases between.

In nucleotides, the CDR3 is TGCAGTGCGATGCGGACGGGGGAAGGCTACACCTTC. It specifies CSAMRTGEGYTF. The chain recombines TRBV20-1 with TRBJ1-2; D is possibly TRBD1 (5 bases). CDR1 and CDR2 from the germline V gene are DFQATT and SNEGSKA (reference sequence). V lost 6 bases and J lost 8, with 16 bases in between. There are 12 residues in the CDR3.

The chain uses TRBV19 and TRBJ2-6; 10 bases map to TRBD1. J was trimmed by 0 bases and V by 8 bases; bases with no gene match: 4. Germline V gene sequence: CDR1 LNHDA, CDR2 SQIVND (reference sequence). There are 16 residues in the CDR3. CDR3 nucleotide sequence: TGTGCCAGTCGACAGGGGGCATTCTCTGGGGCCAACGTCCTGACTTTC. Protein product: CASRQGAFSGANVLTF.

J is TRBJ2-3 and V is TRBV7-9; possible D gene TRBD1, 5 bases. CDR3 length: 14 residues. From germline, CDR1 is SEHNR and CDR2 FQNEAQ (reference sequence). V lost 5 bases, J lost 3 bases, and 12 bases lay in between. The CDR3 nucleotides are TGTGCCAGCAGCCAAACGACAGAGACAGATACGCAGTATTTT. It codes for CASSQTTETDTQYF.

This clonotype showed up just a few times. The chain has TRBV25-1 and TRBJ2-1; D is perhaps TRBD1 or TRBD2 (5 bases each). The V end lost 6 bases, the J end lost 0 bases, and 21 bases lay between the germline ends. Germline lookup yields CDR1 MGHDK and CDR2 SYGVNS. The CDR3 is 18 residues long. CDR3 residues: CASSETFGTGSSYNEQFF. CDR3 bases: TGTGCCAGCAGCGAGACCTTCGGGACGGGGAGCTCCTACAATGAGCAGTTCTTC.

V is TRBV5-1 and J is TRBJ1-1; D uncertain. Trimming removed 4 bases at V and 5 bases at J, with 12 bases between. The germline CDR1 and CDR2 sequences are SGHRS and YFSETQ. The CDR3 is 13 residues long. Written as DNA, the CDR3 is TGCGCCAGCAGCCCGGAAGTGGGGACTGAAGCTTTCTTT. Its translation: CASSPEVGTEAFF. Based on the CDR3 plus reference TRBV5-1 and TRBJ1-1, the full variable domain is KAGVTQTPRYLIKTRGQQVTLSCSPISGHRSVSWYQQTPGQGLQFLFEYFSETQRNKGNFPGRFSGRQFSNSRSEMNVSTLELGDSALYLCASSPEVGTEAFFGQGTRLTVV.

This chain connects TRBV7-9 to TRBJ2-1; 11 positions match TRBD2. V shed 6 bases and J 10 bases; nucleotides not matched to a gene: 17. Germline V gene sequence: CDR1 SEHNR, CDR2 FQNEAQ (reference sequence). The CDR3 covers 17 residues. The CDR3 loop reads CASSKTSGGTLLREQFF. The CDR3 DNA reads TGTGCCAGCAGTAAAACTAGCGGGGGTACCCTTTTACGGGAGCAGTTCTTC.

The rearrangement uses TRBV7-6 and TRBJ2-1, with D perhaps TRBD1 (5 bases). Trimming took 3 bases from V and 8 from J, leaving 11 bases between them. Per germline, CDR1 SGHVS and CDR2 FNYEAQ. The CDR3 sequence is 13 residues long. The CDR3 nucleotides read TGTGCCAGCAGCTTGCAAGGGGCTTATGAGCAGTTCTTC. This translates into CASSLQGAYEQFF.